Listed below are T cell receptor beta chains from one sample, sequenced in a study of OX40 agonist ivuxolimab in advanced cancers. The table came from immunoSEQ multiplex PCR; TCRdb's copy has only in-frame clones and leaves some out. Here the sample spans over 60,000 clones, around 86% being singletons. This sample comprised CD4+ or CD8+ T cells sorted from blood, obtained in a trial of the OX40 agonist ivuxolimab. The receptor source for this set is an adult with an advanced solid tumor such as melanoma, head and neck, liver or kidney cancer. Both conserved end residues are part of each CDR3. Each record gives: D gene, clone size, V gene, CDR3 length, J gene, CDR3 protein, CDR3 DNA. D genes are given only for firm matches. Clone size, where shown, is once, few, many, or a class for clones that have expanded.

TRBD2	-	TRBV11-2	15	TRBJ2-5	CASKGTSGGGETQYF	TGTGCCAGCAAAGGGACTAGCGGGGGCGGAGAGACCCAGTACTTC
TRBD1	-	TRBV9	16	TRBJ1-3	CASSAATGEAGNTIYF	TGTGCCAGCAGCGCGGCGACAGGGGAGGCTGGAAACACCATATATTTT
-	-	TRBV5-4	15	TRBJ1-6	CASSLSLQSNSPLHF	TGTGCCAGCAGCTTAAGCCTCCAGAGTAATTCACCCCTCCACTTT
-	-	TRBV7-9	16	TRBJ2-5	CASSLEPQGLQETQYF	TGTGCCAGCAGCTTAGAACCTCAGGGGTTACAAGAGACCCAGTACTTC
TRBD1	-	TRBV2	15	TRBJ1-3	CASRMDRGTGNTIYF	TGTGCCAGCAGGATGGACAGGGGGACTGGAAACACCATATATTTT
TRBD2	few	TRBV5-4	15	TRBJ2-1	CASSSGLAVSYEQFF	TGTGCCAGCAGCTCCGGTCTAGCGGTATCGTATGAGCAGTTCTTC
-	-	TRBV14	16	TRBJ2-7	CASKGRDIGGGYEQYF	TGTGCCAGCAAGGGGAGGGACATAGGAGGTGGCTACGAGCAGTACTTC
-	once	TRBV19	16	TRBJ2-6	CASSLQAHSGANVLTF	TGTGCCAGTAGTCTACAGGCCCACTCTGGGGCCAACGTCCTGACTTTC
-	-	TRBV19	11	TRBJ2-5	CASSIKGTQYF	TGTGCCAGTAGTATTAAGGGGACCCAGTACTTC
-	-	TRBV19	17	TRBJ1-1	CASSQVGGTLKNTEAFF	TGTGCCAGTAGCCAAGTGGGAGGGACCCTAAAGAACACTGAAGCTTTCTTT
TRBD2	few	TRBV5-4	19	TRBJ2-2	CASSAGTSGGAFDTGELFF	TGTGCCAGCAGCGCTGGGACTAGCGGGGGGGCCTTTGACACCGGGGAGCTGTTTTTT
TRBD1	-	TRBV18	16	TRBJ2-1	CASSPGQGATYNEQFF	TGTGCCAGCTCACCAGGGCAGGGGGCGACCTACAATGAGCAGTTCTTC
TRBD1	once	TRBV19	16	TRBJ2-2	CASSLTGTGVTGELFF	TGTGCCAGTAGTCTGACCGGGACAGGGGTTACCGGGGAGCTGTTTTTT
-	-	TRBV5-1	16	TRBJ1-6	CASSWNQLGGNSPLHF	TGCGCCAGCAGCTGGAACCAACTGGGAGGGAATTCACCCCTCCACTTT
-	-	TRBV19	14	TRBJ2-3	CASSIGTRADTQYF	TGTGCCAGTAGTATAGGGACTCGCGCAGATACGCAGTATTTT
-	once	TRBV18	15	TRBJ2-5	CASSSQGPLQETQYF	TGTGCCAGCTCCTCTCAGGGGCCCCTCCAAGAGACCCAGTACTTC
TRBD1	-	TRBV2	15	TRBJ2-7	CASSLARDRGHEQYF	TGTGCCAGCAGCCTTGCCCGGGACAGGGGCCACGAGCAGTACTTC
-	-	TRBV11-2	13	TRBJ1-4	CASSSGVAEKLFF	TGTGCCAGCAGCTCCGGTGTGGCTGAAAAACTGTTTTTT
-	-	TRBV6-5	15	TRBJ2-3	CASSYSTSLPDTQYF	TGTGCCAGCAGTTACTCGACTAGTCTCCCAGATACGCAGTATTTT
TRBD2	once	TRBV5-6	17	TRBJ2-5	CASSLEASGGPEETQYF	TGTGCCAGCAGCTTGGAGGCTAGCGGGGGGCCGGAGGAGACCCAGTACTTC
-	-	TRBV5-1	16	TRBJ2-3	CASSLLERGGTDTQYF	TGCGCCAGCAGCTTGTTGGAAAGGGGGGGCACAGATACGCAGTATTTT
-	-	TRBV4-3	14	TRBJ1-2	CASSQDTGLGGYTF	TGCGCCAGCAGCCAAGATACGGGTTTGGGGGGCTACACCTTC
-	few	TRBV19	14	TRBJ1-4	CASSMRGTNEKLFF	TGTGCCAGTAGTATGAGGGGGACTAATGAAAAACTGTTTTTT
-	-	TRBV5-1	15	TRBJ2-2	CASSPLGANTGELFF	TGCGCCAGCAGCCCACTCGGCGCGAACACCGGGGAGCTGTTTTTT